Each of the 7 T cell receptor beta chains below was sequenced from the same sample in a study of patients and donors after allogeneic stem cell transplantation (dated by TCRdb to 2020 to 2022). The library was generated by RT-PCR. Sequenced on a NextSeq 550. TCRdb reanalyzed the raw reads on its own, using fastp at Q25 for trimming and MiXCR for clone calling, and kept in-frame beta chains. Records with the same CDR3 protein are collapsed into one entry carrying the most frequent genes and DNA. This sample has about a million distinct CDR3 sequences in its table, and approximately 19% of those were observed once. Of the sample, approximately 5.9% is held by the ten largest clones. The sequenced sample consisted of blood, either unsorted or a sorted T cell fraction (not recorded which). These receptors all stem from a human donor who was either an allogeneic HSCT recipient or a stem cell or donor lymphocyte infusion donor (not recorded which). It is not recorded whose cells these are; they may come from a transplant donor.

This clonotype was recorded a few times. V usage is TRBV30 and J usage is TRBJ1-1, with TRBD1 identical over 7 bases. V lost 5 bases and J lost 4; bases outside the gene matches: 13. This CDR3 comprises 15 residues. In germline, CDR1 is GTSNPN, CDR2 SVGIG (reference sequence). The CDR3 nucleotides read TGTGCCTGGGACCGGTTACAGGGGAGAGGCACTGAAGCTTTCTTT. Translating gives CAWDRLQGRGTEAFF.

This clonotype appeared a few times. V gene TRBV2 combines with J gene TRBJ1-1, with 8 bases lining up with TRBD1. The CDR3 consists of 15 residues. The germline V gene encodes CDR1 SNHLY and CDR2 FYNNEI. The V and J ends lost 6 bases and 5 bases, in that order; junction bases with no gene match: 11. The CDR3: CASRLTGAGRTEAFF. Written as DNA, the CDR3 is TGTGCCAGCAGGTTGACAGGGGCAGGGCGTACTGAAGCTTTCTTT.

This clonotype was picked up a small number of times. The chain is built from TRBV5-1 and TRBJ1-1; D is unresolved. CDR1 and CDR2 (germline): SGHRS, YFSETQ. The CDR3 has 15 residues. V gave up 1 base and J gave up 1 base, with 11 bases separating them. The CDR3 DNA sequence: TGCGCCAGCAGCTTGTTGTGGCAGGAGAACACTGAAGCTTTCTTT. This codes for CASSLLWQENTEAFF.

The V and J genes are TRBV5-6 and TRBJ1-4; a weak D match, TRBD1 (5 bases). Germline V CDR1 and CDR2: SGHDT, YYEEEE. The CDR3 sequence is 15 residues long. V shed 0 bases and J shed 7 bases, with 13 bases lying between them. The CDR3 loop reads CASSLVRGVSEKLFF. The CDR3 nucleotides read TGTGCCAGCAGCTTGGTCCGGGGGGTCTCTGAAAAACTGTTTTTT.

This clonotype turned up a few times. The V call is TRBV12-3 or TRBV12-4, the J call TRBJ2-2; D gene unclear. CDR3 length: 13 residues. Trimming shortened V by 5 bases and J by 5 bases, and 9 bases separated the two germline ends. Here the CDR3 DNA reads TGTGCCAGCAGTATCTTAGATACCGGGGAGCTGTTTTTT. Encoded protein: CASSILDTGELFF.

DNA for the CDR3: TGTGCCAGCACGTACGGATCCTCCTACGAGCAGTACTTC. This encodes CASTYGSSYEQYF. The V call is TRBV2, the J call TRBJ2-7; D is unresolved. The germline V gene encodes CDR1 SNHLY and CDR2 FYNNEI. With 7 bases removed from V and 0 bases from J, the gap between germline ends came to 10 bases. The CDR3 runs to 13 residues.

The table lists this clonotype with a few counts. The rearrangement uses TRBV5-1 and TRBJ1-6; perhaps TRBD1 as D (5 bases). The length of the CDR3 is 15 residues. Germline V gives CDR1 SGHRS, CDR2 YFSETQ. V was shortened by 0 bases and J by 3 bases, with 7 bases between the two germline ends. The CDR3 DNA reads as TGCGCCAGCAGCTTGGAGGGGCTCTATAATTCACCCCTCCACTTT. Encoded protein: CASSLEGLYNSPLHF.